What follows describes a single T cell receptor beta chain. The CDR3 length is 14 residues. The germline CDR1 and CDR2 sequences are SNHLY and FYNNEI. V shed 5 bases and J 0 bases; nucleotides not matched to a gene: 3. Here immunoSEQ multiplex PCR was the method, and the copy in TCRdb shows in-frame clones only, minus some. This sample carries roughly 250,000 clones, around 85% of them seen once, and the ten largest clones take roughly 12%. The data stem from a study of blood T cell repertoires in COVID-19. The sequencing sample was made of peripheral blood. The J gene is TRBJ1-1, the V gene TRBV2, with 7 bases fitting TRBD1. The origin of this receptor is a woman in her 30s with COVID-19, enrolled during active disease. As DNA, the CDR3 is TGTGCCAGCAGTACACAGGGGATGAACACTGAAGCTTTCTTT. Its protein is CASSTQGMNTEAFF.